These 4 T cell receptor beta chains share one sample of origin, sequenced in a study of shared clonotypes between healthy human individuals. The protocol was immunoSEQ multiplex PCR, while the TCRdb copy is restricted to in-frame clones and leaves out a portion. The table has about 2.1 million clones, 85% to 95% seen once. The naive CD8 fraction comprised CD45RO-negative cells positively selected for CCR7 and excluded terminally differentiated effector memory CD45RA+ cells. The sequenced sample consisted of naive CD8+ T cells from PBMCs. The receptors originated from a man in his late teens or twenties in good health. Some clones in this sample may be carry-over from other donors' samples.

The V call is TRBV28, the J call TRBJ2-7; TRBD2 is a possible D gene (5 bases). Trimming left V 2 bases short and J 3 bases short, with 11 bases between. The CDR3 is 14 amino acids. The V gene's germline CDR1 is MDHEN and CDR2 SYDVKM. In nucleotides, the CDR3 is TGTGCCAGCAGTTTACCCGGGAACAACTACGAGCAGTACTTC. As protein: CASSLPGNNYEQYF.

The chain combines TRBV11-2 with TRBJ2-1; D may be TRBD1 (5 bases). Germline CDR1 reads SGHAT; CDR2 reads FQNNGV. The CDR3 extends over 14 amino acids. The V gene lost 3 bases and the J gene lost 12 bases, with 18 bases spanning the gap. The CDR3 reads CASSLGLWNKGQFF. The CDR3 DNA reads TGTGCCAGCAGCTTGGGGCTCTGGAATAAGGGGCAGTTCTTC.

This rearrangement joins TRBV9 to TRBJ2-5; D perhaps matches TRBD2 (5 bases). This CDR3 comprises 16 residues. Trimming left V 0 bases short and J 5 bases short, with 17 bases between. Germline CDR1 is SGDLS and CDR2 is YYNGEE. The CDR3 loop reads CASSVGTRGPGETQYF. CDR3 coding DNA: TGTGCCAGCAGCGTAGGGACGAGAGGGCCGGGGGAGACCCAGTACTTC.

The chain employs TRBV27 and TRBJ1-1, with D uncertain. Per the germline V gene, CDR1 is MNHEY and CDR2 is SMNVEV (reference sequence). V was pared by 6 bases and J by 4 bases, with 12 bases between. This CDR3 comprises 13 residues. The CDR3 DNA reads TGTGCCAGCAGCATCCTGTTGGGCACTGAAGCTTTCTTT. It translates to CASSILLGTEAFF.